A single sample is the source of the 8 T cell receptor beta chains below, sequenced in a study of sequential checkpoint blockade in melanoma. Treatment denoted: randomized to nivolumab then ipilimumab (arm A) or the reverse (arm B). Repertoires were generated with immunoSEQ multiplex PCR, while TCRdb's copy carries only in-frame clones and drops some. The sample lists some 3,700 clones; 15% to 20% were seen once. Source: tumor tissue (inferred from file names), taken from a patient given nivolumab and ipilimumab in sequence. These receptors were obtained from a human donor with melanoma.

This clone was observed many times. V usage is TRBV6-8 and J usage is TRBJ1-6; D perhaps matches TRBD1 (5 bases). The germline gives CDR1 MNHGY, CDR2 SAAAGT. The CDR3 contains 14 residues. The V and J ends lost 4 bases and 7 bases respectively, with 11 bases between them. CDR3 in amino acids: CASSSREWNSPLHF. The CDR3 DNA is TGTGCCAGCAGTTCCAGGGAATGGAATTCACCCCTCCACTTT.

This clone was detected only a few times. The genes are TRBV6-8 and TRBJ2-5; D gene unclear. The CDR3 sequence is 16 residues long. Looked up from germline, CDR1 is MNHGY and CDR2 is SAAAGT. The V end lost 0 bases, the J end lost 4 bases, and 15 bases lay between the germline ends. Here the CDR3 reads CASSYSDGYKGETQYF. DNA of the CDR3: TGTGCCAGCAGTTACTCGGACGGTTACAAGGGAGAGACCCAGTACTTC.

This clone was found many times. The DNA of the CDR3 is TGTGCCAGCAGCCCCCCGGGGGGCCGACAGGGGGCCGAAAAACTGTTTTTT. Translating gives CASSPPGGRQGAEKLFF. The V gene is TRBV11-3, the J gene TRBJ1-4, with 10 bases matching TRBD1. The CDR3 extends over 17 amino acids. Germline loops: CDR1 SGHNT, CDR2 YENEEA. The J segment lost 8 bases and the V segment lost 5 bases, leaving 14 bases of the junction unmatched.

This clone was found a few times. An end of the junction differs from the germline gene, which may be a read error. The J gene is TRBJ2-3, the V gene TRBV6-1, with 8 bases identical to TRBD2. CDR3 size: 15 residues. Looked up from germline, CDR1 is MNHNS and CDR2 is SASEGT. The CDR3 DNA reads TGTGCCATCAGTGAAGGCGGGGGGAGCACAGATACGCAGTATTTT. Residues: CAISEGGGSTDTQYF.

The table lists this clone with a few counts. The J gene is TRBJ1-5, the V gene TRBV6-8; TRBD1 aligns across 9 bases. With 6 bases clipped from V and 6 bases from J, the junction kept 9 bases outside the gene matches. This CDR3 comprises 15 residues. Germline V gene lookup returns CDR1 MNHGY and CDR2 SAAAGT. CDR3 sequence reads: CASSPGTGISQPQHF. CDR3 sequence (DNA): TGTGCCAGCAGCCCCGGGACAGGGATCAGTCAGCCCCAGCATTTT.

This clone was found a few times. The V and J genes are TRBV12-5 and TRBJ1-1; perhaps TRBD1 as D (5 bases). In germline, CDR1 is LGHNT, CDR2 FRNRAP. CDR3 length equals 11 residues. The DNA for the CDR3 is TGTGCCACCCAGGCGGGGGTAGAAGCTTTCTTT. This encodes CATQAGVEAFF.

This chain links TRBV14 with TRBJ2-7; D is ambiguous. The V gene lost 0 bases and the J gene lost 4 bases, with 10 bases spanning the gap. Germline V gene sequence: CDR1 SGHDN, CDR2 FVKESK. The CDR3 is made up of 14 amino acids. The CDR3 reads CASSQDGYGYEQYV. The CDR3 DNA reads as TGTGCCAGCAGCCAAGACGGGTACGGATACGAGCAGTACGTC.

The CDR3 loop is CASTPTFSGANVLTF. As DNA, the CDR3 is TGTGCCAGTACCCCGACCTTCTCTGGGGCCAACGTCCTGACTTTC. This chain connects TRBV19 to TRBJ2-6; D is uncertain. CDR1 and CDR2 (germline): LNHDA, SQIVND (reference sequence). The V end lost 7 bases, the J end lost 0 bases, and 10 bases lay between the germline ends. The CDR3 loop spans 15 amino acids.